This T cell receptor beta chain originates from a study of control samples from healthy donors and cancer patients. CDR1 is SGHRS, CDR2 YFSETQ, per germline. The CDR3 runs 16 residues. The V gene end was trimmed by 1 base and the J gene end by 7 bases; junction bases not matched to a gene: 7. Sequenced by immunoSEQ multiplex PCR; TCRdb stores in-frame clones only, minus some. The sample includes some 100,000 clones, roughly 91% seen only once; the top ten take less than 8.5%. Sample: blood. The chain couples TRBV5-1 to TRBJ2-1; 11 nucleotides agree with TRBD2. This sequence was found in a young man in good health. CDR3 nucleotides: TGCGCCAGCAGCTTGACTCCGGGGACTAGCGGTAATGAGCAGTTCTTC. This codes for CASSLTPGTSGNEQFF.